This T cell receptor (beta chain) was identified in a study of T cell responses to AZD1222 COVID-19 vaccine. Whole-study findings and limits: Targeting of unmutated variant regions was reportedly seen in nearly half of spike-specific TCRs. Of the AZD1222 recipients, only five to seven were seropositive at baseline. Spike-specific TCR breadth and depth went up after people got two AZD1222 doses.

The CDR3 consists of 16 residues. Germline V lookup: CDR1 SGDLS, CDR2 YYNGEE. V lost 0 bases and J 2 bases, leaving 12 bases between the germline ends. Regarding this clone: The antigen is unknown.

TCRdb's copy holds only in-frame clones and misses some; the assay was immunoSEQ multiplex PCR. The sample lists fewer than 120,000 clones; roughly 92% were seen once. This receptor was taken from an adult who received the AZD1222 COVID-19 vaccine. Here the sequenced sample was peripheral blood, taken 28 days after the second AZD1222 dose. V and J are TRBV9 and TRBJ1-3; no clear D gene. CDR3: CASSVAQEVTGNTIYF. The CDR3 coding sequence is TGTGCCAGCAGCGTAGCTCAGGAGGTAACTGGAAACACCATATATTTT.